These 18 T cell receptor beta chains share one sample of origin, sequenced in a study of shared clonotypes between healthy human individuals. Clones were sequenced by immunoSEQ multiplex PCR, and TCRdb holds only the in-frame ones, with some missing. Seen here are roughly 2 million clones, 90% to 95% observed once, and the top ten hold around 0.13%. Sequencing used naive CD4+ T cells sorted from blood. Subset given: CD45RA+ positively selected. Receptors were obtained from a young man in good health.

This rearrangement joins TRBV5-4 to TRBJ2-3; D unresolved. Germline CDR1 is SGHNT and CDR2 is YYREEE (reference sequence). The CDR3 contains 14 residues. Trimming stripped 3 bases from V and 4 bases from J, with 12 bases between. CDR3 protein: CASSSRAPPDTQYF. CDR3 DNA: TGTGCCAGCAGCTCCCGGGCCCCGCCAGATACGCAGTATTTT.

V gene TRBV7-9 combines with J gene TRBJ1-6, with D hard to call. The CDR3 has 16 residues. Germline CDR1 SEHNR, CDR2 FQNEAQ (reference sequence). Trimming stripped 8 bases from V and 0 bases from J, with 14 bases between. Here the CDR3 reads CASPPKESSYNSPLHF. The CDR3 nucleotides are TGTGCCAGCCCCCCTAAGGAAAGCTCCTATAATTCACCCCTCCACTTT. The full variable domain, with the rest looked up from reference TRBV7-9 and TRBJ1-6, is DTGVSQNPRHKITKRGQNVTFRCDPISEHNRLYWYRQTLGQGPEFLTYFQNEAQLEKSRLLSDRFSAERPKGSFSTLEIQRTEQGDSAMYLCASPPKESSYNSPLHFGNGTRLTVT.

V is TRBV10-3 and J is TRBJ1-5; D unclear. V dropped 4 bases and J dropped 7 bases, with 11 bases sitting between them. CDR3 length equals 13 residues. The germline gives CDR1 ENHRY, CDR2 SYGVKD. The CDR3 here is CAISGRAWQPQHF. The CDR3 DNA reads TGTGCCATCAGTGGGAGGGCCTGGCAGCCCCAGCATTTT.

The rearrangement joins TRBV6-5 to TRBJ2-7; 11 bases match TRBD1. The ends lost 2 bases at V and 4 bases at J; junction bases unmatched: 4. CDR3 size: 15 residues. CDR1 and CDR2 from the germline V gene are MNHEY and SVGAGI. The DNA of the CDR3 is TGTGCCAGCAGTTACGGACAGGGGGCGGGTTACGAGCAGTACTTC. It codes for CASSYGQGAGYEQYF.

There are a few counts of this clone. V gene TRBV18 combines with J gene TRBJ1-5, with D possibly being TRBD1 (6 bases). Germline V CDR1 and CDR2: KGHSH, LQKENI. The CDR3 is made up of 15 amino acids. Trimming removed 1 base at V and 5 bases at J, with 12 bases between. The CDR3 nucleotides read TGTGCCAGCTCACCACGGAGGACAGTCGATCAGCCCCAGCATTTT. Its translation is CASSPRRTVDQPQHF. The entire variable domain, with the rest obtained from reference TRBV18 and TRBJ1-5, is as follows: NAGVMQNPRHLVRRRGQEARLRCSPMKGHSHVYWYRQLPEEGLKFMVYLQKENIIDESGMPKERFSAEFPKEGPSILRIQQVVRGDSAAYFCASSPRRTVDQPQHFGDGTRLSIL.

CDR3 protein: CASSLSVENTIYF. The CDR3 DNA reads TGTGCCAGCAGCTTAAGTGTGGAAAACACCATATATTTT. This rearrangement joins TRBV7-8 to TRBJ1-3; no firm D call. CDR3 length: 13 amino acids. Trimming took 2 bases from V and 6 from J, leaving 8 bases between them. CDR1 is SGHVS and CDR2 is FQNEAQ in the germline V gene.

This clone was counted a single time. A junction boundary mismatches the germline segment, possibly from a read error. V is TRBV4-3 and J is TRBJ2-5; D not certain. Germline assignment: CDR1 LGHNA and CDR2 YSLEER. This CDR3 contains 15 residues. In DNA, the CDR3 is TGCGCCAGCGGCCAAGAGATCGGCGGCCGAGGGACCCAGTACTTC. The encoded protein is CASGQEIGGRGTQYF.

The rearrangement links TRBV4-3 to TRBJ1-4, with TRBD1 as a possible D gene (5 bases). Per the germline V gene, CDR1 is LGHNA and CDR2 is YSLEER. The CDR3 consists of 15 residues. Deletions cut 0 bases from V and 4 bases from J, with 9 bases between. Here the CDR3 reads CASSQDGTGNEKLFF. The CDR3 DNA follows: TGCGCCAGCAGCCAAGATGGGACGGGTAATGAAAAACTGTTTTTT.

This chain joins TRBV6-5 and TRBJ2-7, with D perhaps matching TRBD1 (5 bases). Trimming shortened V by 5 bases and J by 0 bases, and 11 bases separated the two germline ends. The CDR3 totals 14 residues. Germline V CDR1 and CDR2: MNHEY, SVGAGI. CDR3 region: CASSRDSLSYEQYF. The CDR3 nucleotides read TGTGCCAGCAGTCGAGACAGCCTCTCCTACGAGCAGTACTTC.

This clone was counted once. The chain links TRBV4-3 to TRBJ2-7; 7 bases line up with TRBD1. The CDR3 consists of 15 residues. The V segment lost 4 bases and the J segment 0 bases; nucleotides outside the gene matches: 6. Germline values: CDR1 LGHNA, CDR2 YSLEER. The CDR3 loop reads CASSRHWDSSYEQYF. CDR3 DNA sequence: TGCGCCAGCAGCCGTCACTGGGACAGCTCCTACGAGCAGTACTTC.

This chain links TRBV11-2 with TRBJ2-7; 8 positions match TRBD1. The CDR3 extends over 16 amino acids. V trimming: 5 bases; J trimming: 2 bases; junction bases outside the gene matches: 11. Germline assignment: CDR1 SGHAT and CDR2 FQNNGV. The CDR3 sequence: CASSVGRDRNAYEQYF. DNA for the CDR3: TGTGCCAGCAGCGTGGGCCGGGACAGGAACGCCTACGAGCAGTACTTC.

The rearrangement joins TRBV2 to TRBJ1-3; D may be TRBD1 (6 bases). This CDR3 region has 15 residues. Germline loops: CDR1 SNHLY, CDR2 FYNNEI. The germline V and J ends were trimmed by 9 bases and 2 bases, with 17 bases remaining between them. CDR3 DNA: TGTGCCAGTGTGGAGGGGGGGTTCACTGGAAACACCATATATTTT. It translates to CASVEGGFTGNTIYF.

This chain joins TRBV4-1 and TRBJ1-1; D remains ambiguous. Germline V gene lookup returns CDR1 MGHRA and CDR2 YSYEKL. This CDR3 is built from 16 residues. The V gene lost 1 base and the J gene lost 0 bases, with 12 bases spanning the gap. The CDR3, as DNA: TGCGCCAGCAGCCAAGTCCAGAGAGCCATGAACACTGAAGCTTTCTTT. Encoded protein: CASSQVQRAMNTEAFF.

The sample holds a few counts of this clone. The chain links TRBV6-5 to TRBJ2-5; D possibly corresponds to TRBD1 (5 bases). Trimming removed 2 bases at V and 4 bases at J, with 8 bases between. The CDR3 runs to 13 residues. Germline CDR1 is MNHEY and CDR2 is SVGAGI. The CDR3 DNA sequence: TGTGCCAGCAGTTACGGGGCCGGAGAGACCCAGTACTTC. As protein: CASSYGAGETQYF.

The chain employs TRBV6-5 and TRBJ1-2; TRBD1 aligns across 8 bases. Germline V CDR1 and CDR2: MNHEY, SVGAGI. The V gene end was trimmed by 6 bases and the J gene end by 7 bases; junction bases not matched to a gene: 7. The CDR3 length is 13 residues. Written as DNA, the CDR3 is TGTGCCAGCAGCTTTGGACAGGGATCTGGCTACACCTTC. It specifies CASSFGQGSGYTF.

The chain combines TRBV9 with TRBJ1-6; tentative D call: TRBD1 (5 bases). The CDR3 is 15 residues long. Trimming took off 0 bases at V and 7 bases at J, with 11 bases between the two ends. CDR1 is SGDLS, CDR2 YYNGEE, per germline. CDR3 nucleotide sequence: TGTGCCAGCAGCGTAGATGTGGCAGGGAATTCACCCCTCCACTTT. It encodes CASSVDVAGNSPLHF.

The rearrangement uses TRBV19 and TRBJ2-1; D gene ambiguous. The germline V gene has CDR1 LNHDA and CDR2 SQIVND (reference sequence). V lost 5 bases and J lost 7, with 18 bases in between. This CDR3 is built from 15 residues. The CDR3 nucleotides read TGTGCCAGTAGTCTTCATAGTCGAACGAGAAATGAGCAGTTCTTC. The encoded protein is CASSLHSRTRNEQFF.

For this clone: Other DNA sequences from this sample encode an identical CDR3 as well. V and J are TRBV29-1 and TRBJ2-1, with TRBD2 as a possible D gene (6 bases). This CDR3 contains 14 residues. Trimming took 4 bases from V and 0 from J, leaving 10 bases between them. Germline V CDR1 and CDR2: SQVTM, ANQGSEA. The CDR3 region is CSVGRVLSYNEQFF. For the CDR3, the DNA is TGCAGCGTTGGGAGGGTCCTCTCCTACAATGAGCAGTTCTTC.